Reported below is one T cell receptor (beta chain). These data belong to a study of T cell changes during pregnancy in multiple sclerosis. CDR1 SGHTA and CDR2 FQGNSA come from the germline V gene. The CDR3 runs to 17 residues. Trimming at V came to 2 bases and at J to 5 bases, leaving 13 bases not matched to a gene. Method: immunoSEQ multiplex PCR; TCRdb's copy keeps in-frame clones and lacks some. Found here are some 70,000 clones, 80% to 95% of them singletons; the top ten hold roughly 3.7%. The chain recombines TRBV7-2 with TRBJ2-3; 7 nucleotides line up with TRBD1. Sample: peripheral blood, taken after pregnancy. This TCR was recovered from a female donor in good health, enrolled as a control in a pregnancy study. CDR3 loop: CASSLNIRTSGGDTQYF. The CDR3 DNA sequence: TGTGCCAGCAGCTTAAATATTAGAACGTCAGGGGGAGATACGCAGTATTTT. The complete variable domain, with remaining parts taken from reference TRBV7-2 and TRBJ2-3, reads GAGVSQSPSNKVTEKGKDVELRCDPISGHTALYWYRQSLGQGLEFLIYFQGNSAPDKSGLPSDRFSAERTGGSVSTLTIQRTQQEDSAVYLCASSLNIRTSGGDTQYFGPGTRLTVL.